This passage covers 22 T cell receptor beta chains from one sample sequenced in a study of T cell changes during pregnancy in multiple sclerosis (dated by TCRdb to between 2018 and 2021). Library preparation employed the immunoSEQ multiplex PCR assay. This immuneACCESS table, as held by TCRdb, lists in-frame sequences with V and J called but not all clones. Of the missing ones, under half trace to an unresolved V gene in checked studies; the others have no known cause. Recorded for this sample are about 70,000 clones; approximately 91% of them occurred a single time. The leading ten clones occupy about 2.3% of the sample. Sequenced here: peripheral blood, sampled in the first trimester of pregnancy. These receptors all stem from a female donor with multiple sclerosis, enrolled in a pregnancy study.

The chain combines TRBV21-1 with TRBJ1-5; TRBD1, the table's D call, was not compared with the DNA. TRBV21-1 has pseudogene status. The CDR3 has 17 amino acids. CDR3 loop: CASSAHPRGNSNQPQHF. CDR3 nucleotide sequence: TGTGCCAGCAGCGCGCACCCCAGGGGGAATAGCAATCAGCCCCAGCATTTT.

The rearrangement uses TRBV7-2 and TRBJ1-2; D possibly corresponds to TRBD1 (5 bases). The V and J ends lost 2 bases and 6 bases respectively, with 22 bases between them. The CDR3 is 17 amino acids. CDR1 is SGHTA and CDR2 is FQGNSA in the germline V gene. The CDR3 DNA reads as TGTGCCAGCAGCTTAATTAATATCATCGGGGGACGGGATGGCTACACCTTC. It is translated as CASSLINIIGGRDGYTF.

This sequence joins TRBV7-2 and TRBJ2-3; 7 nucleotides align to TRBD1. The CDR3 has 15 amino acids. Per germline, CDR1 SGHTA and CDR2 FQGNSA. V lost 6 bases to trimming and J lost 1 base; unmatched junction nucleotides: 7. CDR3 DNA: TGTGCCAGCAGTCCCACAGGGGTGGGCACAGATACGCAGTATTTT. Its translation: CASSPTGVGTDTQYF.

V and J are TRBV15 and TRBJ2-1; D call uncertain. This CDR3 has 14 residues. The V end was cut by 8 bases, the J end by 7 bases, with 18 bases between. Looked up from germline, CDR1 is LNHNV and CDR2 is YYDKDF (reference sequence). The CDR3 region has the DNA TGTGCCACCCCCGGGTCAACCCCCGTAAATGAGCAGTTCTTC. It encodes CATPGSTPVNEQFF.

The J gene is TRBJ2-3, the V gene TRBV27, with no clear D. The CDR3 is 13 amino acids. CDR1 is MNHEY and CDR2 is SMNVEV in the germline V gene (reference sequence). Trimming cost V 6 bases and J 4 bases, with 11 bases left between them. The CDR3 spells CASRRVGADTQYF. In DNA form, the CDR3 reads TGTGCCAGCAGACGGGTGGGTGCAGATACGCAGTATTTT.

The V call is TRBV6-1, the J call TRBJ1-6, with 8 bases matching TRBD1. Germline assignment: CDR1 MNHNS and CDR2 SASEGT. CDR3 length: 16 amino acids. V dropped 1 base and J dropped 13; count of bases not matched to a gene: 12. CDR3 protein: CASSEVSGQGKTPLHF. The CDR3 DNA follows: TGTGCCAGCAGTGAAGTCTCAGGACAGGGAAAGACTCCCCTCCACTTT.

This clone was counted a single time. The CDR3 region has the DNA TGTGCCAGCAGTGCCGGGGACAGGGGAGTTGATGAAAAACTGTTTTTT. It yields the protein CASSAGDRGVDEKLFF. V gene TRBV6-1 combines with J gene TRBJ1-4, with 10 bases aligning to TRBD1. CDR3 length equals 16 residues. V trimming: 4 bases; J trimming: 6 bases; junction bases outside the gene matches: 8. Germline CDR1 and CDR2: MNHNS and SASEGT.

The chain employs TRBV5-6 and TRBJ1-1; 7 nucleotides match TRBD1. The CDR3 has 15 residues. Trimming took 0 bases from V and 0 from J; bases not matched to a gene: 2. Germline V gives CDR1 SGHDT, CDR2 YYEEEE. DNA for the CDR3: TGTGCCAGCAGCTTGGAAGGGACAGTGAACACTGAAGCTTTCTTT. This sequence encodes CASSLEGTVNTEAFF.

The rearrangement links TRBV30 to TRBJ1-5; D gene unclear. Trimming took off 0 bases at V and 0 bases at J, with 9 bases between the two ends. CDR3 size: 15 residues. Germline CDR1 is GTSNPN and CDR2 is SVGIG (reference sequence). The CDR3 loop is CAWSVRANSNQPQHF. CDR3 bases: TGTGCCTGGAGTGTGCGAGCAAATAGCAATCAGCCCCAGCATTTT.

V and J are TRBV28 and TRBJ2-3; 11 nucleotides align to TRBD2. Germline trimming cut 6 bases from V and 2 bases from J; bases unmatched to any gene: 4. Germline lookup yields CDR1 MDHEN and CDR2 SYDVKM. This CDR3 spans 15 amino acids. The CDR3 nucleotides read TGTGCCAGCAGCGGACTAGCGGGTTTCACAGATACGCAGTATTTT. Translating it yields CASSGLAGFTDTQYF.

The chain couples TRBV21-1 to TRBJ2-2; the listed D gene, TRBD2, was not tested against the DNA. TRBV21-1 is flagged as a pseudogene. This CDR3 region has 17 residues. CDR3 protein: CASSKYPSGRITGELFF. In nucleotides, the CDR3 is TGTGCCAGCAGCAAATACCCTAGCGGGAGAATCACCGGGGAGCTGTTTTTT.

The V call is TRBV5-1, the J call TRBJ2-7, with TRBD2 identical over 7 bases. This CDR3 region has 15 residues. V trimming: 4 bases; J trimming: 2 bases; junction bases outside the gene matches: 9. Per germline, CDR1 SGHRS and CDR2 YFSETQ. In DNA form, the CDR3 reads TGCGCCAGCAGCATGGAGGGAGGGGTGGCCTACGAGCAGTACTTC. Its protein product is CASSMEGGVAYEQYF.

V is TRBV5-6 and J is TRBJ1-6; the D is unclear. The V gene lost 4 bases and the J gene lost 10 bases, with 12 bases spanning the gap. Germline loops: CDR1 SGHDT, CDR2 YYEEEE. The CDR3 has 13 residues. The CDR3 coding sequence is TGTGCCAGCAGCCCCTCGCCTAAGTCACCCCTCCACTTT. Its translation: CASSPSPKSPLHF.

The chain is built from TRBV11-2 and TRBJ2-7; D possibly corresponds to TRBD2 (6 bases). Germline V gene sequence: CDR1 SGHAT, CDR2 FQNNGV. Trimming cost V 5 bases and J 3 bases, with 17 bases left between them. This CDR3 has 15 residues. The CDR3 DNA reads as TGTGCCAGCAGCCTTCCGGGACTGGGAAGCTACGAGCAGTACTTC. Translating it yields CASSLPGLGSYEQYF.

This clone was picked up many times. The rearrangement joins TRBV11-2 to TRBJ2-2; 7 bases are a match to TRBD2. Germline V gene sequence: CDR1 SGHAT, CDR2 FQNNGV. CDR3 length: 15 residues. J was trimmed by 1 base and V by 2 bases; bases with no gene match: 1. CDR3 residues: CASSLSGVNTGELFF. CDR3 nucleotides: TGTGCCAGCAGCTTAAGCGGGGTGAACACCGGGGAGCTGTTTTTT.

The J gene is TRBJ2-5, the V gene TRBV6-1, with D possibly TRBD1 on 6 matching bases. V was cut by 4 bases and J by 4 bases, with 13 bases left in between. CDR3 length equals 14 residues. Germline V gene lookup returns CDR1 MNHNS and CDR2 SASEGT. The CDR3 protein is CASSVNRERETQYF. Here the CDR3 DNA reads TGTGCCAGCAGTGTTAACAGGGAGAGAGAGACCCAGTACTTC.

Here the CDR3 DNA reads TGTGCCAGCAGCTCCCCTCTAGCGGGAGGCGACAATGAGCAGTTCTTC. Residues: CASSSPLAGGDNEQFF. The chain employs TRBV7-3 and TRBJ2-1; 11 nucleotides match TRBD2. The V gene's germline CDR1 is SGHTA and CDR2 FQGTGA. The junction had 7 bases not matched to a gene; V was cut back by 4 bases and J by 5 bases. This CDR3 is 16 amino acids long.

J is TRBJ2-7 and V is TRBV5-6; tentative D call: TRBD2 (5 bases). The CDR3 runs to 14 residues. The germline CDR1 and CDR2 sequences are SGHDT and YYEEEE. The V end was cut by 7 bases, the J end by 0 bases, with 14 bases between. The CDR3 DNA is TGTGCCAGCGGAGGAATAGACAACTCCTACGAGCAGTACTTC. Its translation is CASGGIDNSYEQYF.

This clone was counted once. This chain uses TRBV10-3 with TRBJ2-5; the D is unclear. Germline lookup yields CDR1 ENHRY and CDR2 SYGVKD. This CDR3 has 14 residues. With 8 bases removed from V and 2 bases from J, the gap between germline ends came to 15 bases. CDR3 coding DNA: TGTGCCATCGGTTCCGAACTCTCACAAGAGACCCAGTACTTC. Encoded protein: CAIGSELSQETQYF.

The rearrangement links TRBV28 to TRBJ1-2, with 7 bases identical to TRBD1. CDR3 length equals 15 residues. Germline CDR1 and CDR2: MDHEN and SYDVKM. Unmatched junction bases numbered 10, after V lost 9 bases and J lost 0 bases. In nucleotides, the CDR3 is TGTGCCAGTAACTTATTTGGGACAGCTAACTATGGCTACACCTTC. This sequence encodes CASNLFGTANYGYTF.

The CDR3 sequence: CASSEGTPPEQYF. The CDR3 DNA sequence: TGTGCCAGCAGTGAGGGGACACCTCCCGAGCAGTACTTC. This rearrangement joins TRBV6-1 to TRBJ2-7; a possible D gene is TRBD1 (6 bases). The germline CDR1 and CDR2 sequences are MNHNS and SASEGT. The CDR3 runs to 13 residues. Trimming took off 3 bases at V and 6 bases at J, with 12 bases between the two ends.

CDR3 sequence reads: CASSLARGGYGYTF. In DNA, the CDR3 is TGTGCCAGCAGCTTAGCGAGGGGGGGATATGGCTACACCTTC. This chain links TRBV7-9 with TRBJ1-2, with D perhaps matching TRBD1 (6 bases). Looked up from germline, CDR1 is SEHNR and CDR2 is FQNEAQ (reference sequence). V gave up 0 bases and J gave up 5 bases, with 10 bases separating them. The CDR3 loop spans 14 amino acids.